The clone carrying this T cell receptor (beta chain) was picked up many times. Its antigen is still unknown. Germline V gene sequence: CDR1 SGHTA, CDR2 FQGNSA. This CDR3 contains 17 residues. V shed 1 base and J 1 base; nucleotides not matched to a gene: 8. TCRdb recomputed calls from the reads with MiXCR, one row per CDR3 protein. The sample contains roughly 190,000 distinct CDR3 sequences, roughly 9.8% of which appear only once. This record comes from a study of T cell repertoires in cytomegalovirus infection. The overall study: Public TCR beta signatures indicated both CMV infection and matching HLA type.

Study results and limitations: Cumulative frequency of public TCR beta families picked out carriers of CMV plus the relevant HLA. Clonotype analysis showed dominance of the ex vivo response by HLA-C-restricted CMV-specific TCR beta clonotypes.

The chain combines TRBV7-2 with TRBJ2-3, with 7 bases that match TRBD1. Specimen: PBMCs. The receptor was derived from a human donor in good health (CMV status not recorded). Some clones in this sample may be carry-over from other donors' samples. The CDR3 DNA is TGTGCCAGCAGCTTAGATTTGTGGACAGGAGGCACAGATACGCAGTATTTT. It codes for CASSLDLWTGGTDTQYF.